This TCR beta chain was sequenced for a study of T cells in Graves' hyperthyroidism and ophthalmopathy. There were TCR beta CDR3 regions amplified from RNA transcripts. HTBI primers were the set used in a first-round RT-PCR of the TCR CDR3. Using its own MiXCR run on the multiplex PCR reads, TCRdb lists one record per CDR3 protein. The data hold about 360,000 distinct CDR3 sequences, with approximately 20% observed a single time. This clonotype was recorded at least ten times. The CDR3 loop spans 16 amino acids. Germline V gene lookup returns CDR1 WSHSY and CDR2 SAAADI. After removal of 6 bases from V and 1 base from J, the junction contained 9 bases not matched to a gene.

Sequencing was carried out using blood. The chain uses TRBV10-2 and TRBJ1-1; 9 bases align to TRBD1. The source of this sequence is a young woman with Graves' hyperthyroidism. The CDR3 coding sequence is TGCGCCAGCAGGCCTCACAGGGGGCAAGGGAACACTGAAGCTTTCTTT. The encoded protein is CASRPHRGQGNTEAFF.